The 3 T cell receptor beta chains below all came from one sample that was sequenced in a study of T cells in Graves' hyperthyroidism and ophthalmopathy. Amplification targeted TCR beta CDR3 regions from RNA transcripts. The HTBI primer set drove a first-round RT-PCR of the TCR CDR3. TCRdb redid the calling of the multiplex PCR reads with MiXCR, one entry per CDR3 protein. Seen here are around 660,000 distinct CDR3 sequences, 45% observed once, and the top ten hold roughly 7.2%. The material sequenced was peripheral blood or thyroid tissue (not recorded which). The receptor set was obtained from an adult man with Graves' disease, either hyperthyroidism or ophthalmopathy (not recorded which).

The count of this clonotype is one. Relative to the germline gene, one junction end is altered; a read error may explain this. The chain couples TRBV2 to TRBJ2-5; 11 nucleotides line up with TRBD1. Germline values: CDR1 SNHLY, CDR2 FYNNEI. The CDR3 is made up of 14 amino acids. CDR3 DNA: TGTGCCATCAGTCCGGACAGGGGGCTGGAGACCCTGTACTTC. Protein sequence: CAISPDRGLETLYF.

Notes on this clonotype: At one of its ends the junction is not consistent with the germline gene, which may arise from a read error. V is TRBV7-8 and J is TRBJ2-7; 10 bases map to TRBD1. CDR1 and CDR2 from the germline V gene are SGHVS and FQNEAQ. This CDR3 region has 15 residues. CDR3 nucleotide sequence: TGTGCCAGCAGCGTAGCGGGACAGGGGACCTACGAGCAGTACTTC. Its translation is CASSVAGQGTYEQYF.

The V and J genes are TRBV7-9 and TRBJ2-7, with TRBD2 as a possible D gene (5 bases). The CDR3 has 13 amino acids. Trimming removed 5 bases from V and 7 bases from J, with 15 bases in between. CDR1 is SEHNR, CDR2 FQNEAQ, per germline (reference sequence). CDR3 DNA: TGTGCCAGCAGCAAAGGGAGCACCCTAGAGCAGTACTTC. Its protein product is CASSKGSTLEQYF.